This paragraph covers one T cell receptor beta chain sequence. The sample is drawn from a study of blood T cell repertoires in COVID-19. The wider study: In each case, the material was cDNA or gDNA derived from T cells, B-cell-depleted T cells, or PBMCs.

Trimming pared 3 bases from V and 2 bases from J, leaving 4 bases between. Germline V gene lookup returns CDR1 SGHDN and CDR2 FVKESK. This CDR3 spans 12 amino acids. The authors' processing: From reference gene primer amplification, estimates of nucleated cell counts were derived. Using immunoSEQ multiplex PCR, the repertoire was profiled, and TCRdb retains in-frame clones only, with some absent. V, J and clone size are taken as reported in that table, and D and trimming were inferred from the DNA itself. Of approximately 76,000 clones in the sample, roughly nine tenths are singletons; the top ten hold under 20%.

This TCR came from an older man in a cohort sampled during active COVID-19. The sequenced material came from peripheral blood. V usage is TRBV14 and J usage is TRBJ1-1; D remains ambiguous. Here the CDR3 reads CASSHYNTEAFF. DNA for the CDR3: TGTGCCAGCAGCCACTATAACACTGAAGCTTTCTTT. The full variable domain, rest sourced from reference TRBV14 and TRBJ1-1, is EAGVTQFPSHSVIEKGQTVTLRCDPISGHDNLYWYRRVMGKEIKFLLHFVKESKQDESGMPNNRFLAERTGGTYSTLKVQPAELEDSGVYFCASSHYNTEAFFGQGTRLTVV.